This T cell receptor (beta chain) was documented in a study of cytomegalovirus exposure and HLA in healthy donors. PCR amplification relied on 60 Vbeta primers (plus 13 Jbeta primers). Profiled with immunoSEQ multiplex PCR; TCRdb holds only in-frame clones, not every one. The data hold 150,000 to 200,000 clones, with over 70% observed a single time. Study conclusions and caveats: Most subjects had HLA-A and HLA-B alleles reportedly predicted accurately by TCR beta sequences. The availability of immune exposure information extended only to CMV serostatus.

The germline gives CDR1 SGHNT, CDR2 YYREEE (reference sequence). Deletions cut 5 bases from V and 7 bases from J, with 19 bases between. This CDR3 contains 16 residues. Points on this clone: The antigen is not known.

Healthy bone marrow donors made up the donors. This chain uses TRBV5-4 with TRBJ1-6; maybe TRBD1 (5 bases). This receptor was taken from a man in his forties or fifties in good health and CMV-seronegative. What was sequenced was PBMCs. CDR3: CASSSYRPPFNSPLHF. In DNA form, the CDR3 reads TGTGCCAGCAGTTCCTACAGGCCACCTTTCAATTCACCCCTCCACTTT.